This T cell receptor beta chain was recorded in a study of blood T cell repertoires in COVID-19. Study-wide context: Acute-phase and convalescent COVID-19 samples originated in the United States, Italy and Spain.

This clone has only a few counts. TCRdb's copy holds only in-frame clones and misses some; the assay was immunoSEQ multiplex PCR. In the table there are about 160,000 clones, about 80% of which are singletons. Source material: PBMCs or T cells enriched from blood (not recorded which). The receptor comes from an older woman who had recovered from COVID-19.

CDR3 DNA: TGTGCCAGCAGTTCCTCCGGGACAGGGACCTATGGCTACACCTTC. It is translated as CASSSSGTGTYGYTF. The V call is TRBV6-5, the J call TRBJ1-2, with 9 bases matching TRBD1. The length of the CDR3 is 15 residues. Germline loops: CDR1 MNHEY, CDR2 SVGAGI. V dropped 4 bases and J dropped 4; count of bases not matched to a gene: 7.